This is a list of T cell receptor beta chains from one sample in a study of blood T cell repertoires in COVID-19. TCRdb's table, derived via immunoSEQ multiplex PCR, lists solely in-frame clones and lacks some. The table records around 81,000 clones, around 83% of them present only once. Sequencing was done on a sample of peripheral blood. Every receptor here comes from an older man with acute or convalescent COVID-19. The CDR3 runs from the conserved cysteine through the conserved F or W. The D gene is left open where the match is weak. Size is stated for part of the rows, as once, few or many counts, or as a class when the clone is expanded.

j_gene: TRBJ1-1
abundance: NA
v_gene: TRBV15
d_gene: TRBD1
CDR3aa: CATSPGSGGLTEAFF
CDR3nt: TGTGCCACCAGCCCTGGTTCAGGGGGCTTGACTGAAGCTTTCTTT

j_gene: TRBJ1-5
abundance: NA
v_gene: TRBV2
d_gene: TRBD1
CDR3aa: CASSEASGGAGQPQHF
CDR3nt: TGTGCCAGCAGTGAAGCTTCAGGGGGCGCGGGTCAGCCCCAGCATTTT

j_gene: TRBJ1-4
abundance: once
v_gene: TRBV3-1/TRBV3-2
d_gene: NA
CDR3aa: CASTGGLGEKLFF
CDR3nt: TGTGCCAGCACGGGGGGATTAGGTGAAAAACTGTTTTTT

j_gene: TRBJ1-1
abundance: NA
v_gene: TRBV7-8
d_gene: TRBD1
CDR3aa: CASLEYRGGAEAFF
CDR3nt: TGTGCCAGCCTGGAGTACAGGGGAGGTGCTGAAGCTTTCTTT

j_gene: TRBJ2-7
abundance: NA
v_gene: TRBV29-1
d_gene: NA
CDR3aa: CSVDQGNNYEQYF
CDR3nt: TGCAGCGTTGACCAGGGAAACAACTACGAGCAGTACTTC

j_gene: TRBJ1-3
abundance: NA
v_gene: TRBV5-5
d_gene: NA
CDR3aa: CASSLGQRLSGNTIYF
CDR3nt: TGTGCCAGCAGCTTGGGACAGAGACTCTCTGGAAACACCATATATTTT

j_gene: TRBJ1-6
abundance: NA
v_gene: TRBV15
d_gene: NA
CDR3aa: CATSRAAVGGSPLHF
CDR3nt: TGTGCCACCAGCAGAGCGGCAGTTGGAGGTTCACCCCTCCACTTT

j_gene: TRBJ2-5
abundance: NA
v_gene: TRBV11-2
d_gene: TRBD2
CDR3aa: CASSLGTSEKETQYF
CDR3nt: TGTGCCAGCAGCTTAGGGACTAGCGAAAAAGAGACCCAGTACTTC

j_gene: TRBJ1-1
abundance: NA
v_gene: TRBV7-2
d_gene: TRBD1
CDR3aa: CASSARQGDGTEAFF
CDR3nt: TGTGCCAGCAGCGCACGACAGGGGGATGGCACTGAAGCTTTCTTT

j_gene: TRBJ2-1
abundance: NA
v_gene: TRBV5-1
d_gene: NA
CDR3aa: CASSLGADYNEQFF
CDR3nt: TGCGCCAGCAGCCTAGGGGCAGACTACAATGAGCAGTTCTTC

j_gene: TRBJ2-7
abundance: few
v_gene: TRBV4-1
d_gene: TRBD2
CDR3aa: CASSFGLAGDEQYF
CDR3nt: TGCGCCAGCAGTTTCGGACTAGCGGGGGACGAGCAGTACTTC

j_gene: TRBJ2-3
abundance: NA
v_gene: TRBV24-1
d_gene: TRBD2
CDR3aa: CATGALAGGSDTQYF
CDR3nt: TGTGCCACCGGAGCTCTAGCGGGGGGAAGTGATACGCAGTATTTT

j_gene: TRBJ2-6
abundance: NA
v_gene: TRBV19
d_gene: NA
CDR3aa: CASSEGAGANVLTF
CDR3nt: TGTGCCAGTAGTGAAGGGGCTGGGGCCAACGTCCTGACTTTC

j_gene: TRBJ2-7
abundance: few
v_gene: TRBV6-5
d_gene: TRBD1
CDR3aa: CASSYADRTYEQYF
CDR3nt: TGTGCCAGCAGTTACGCGGACAGGACCTACGAGCAGTACTTC

j_gene: TRBJ2-2
abundance: NA
v_gene: TRBV7-2
d_gene: NA
CDR3aa: CASSLLEGELFF
CDR3nt: TGTGCCAGCAGCCTTTTAGAGGGGGAGCTGTTTTTT

j_gene: TRBJ2-1
abundance: NA
v_gene: TRBV28
d_gene: TRBD1
CDR3aa: CASSSGQGTYNEQFF
CDR3nt: TGTGCCAGCAGTTCCGGACAGGGAACATACAATGAGCAGTTCTTC

j_gene: TRBJ2-7
abundance: NA
v_gene: TRBV5-1
d_gene: TRBD1
CDR3aa: CASSFGTGQDEQYF
CDR3nt: TGCGCCAGCAGCTTCGGGACAGGGCAAGACGAGCAGTACTTC

j_gene: TRBJ1-6
abundance: NA
v_gene: TRBV27
d_gene: TRBD1
CDR3aa: CASNPRGQPNSPLHF
CDR3nt: TGTGCCAGCAACCCCCGGGGACAGCCGAATTCACCCCTCCACTTT

j_gene: TRBJ2-7
abundance: NA
v_gene: TRBV6-2/TRBV6-3
d_gene: TRBD1
CDR3aa: CASSLYVTGTPEQYF
CDR3nt: TGTGCCAGCAGCTTATATGTGACAGGGACCCCCGAGCAGTACTTC

j_gene: TRBJ2-1
abundance: NA
v_gene: TRBV19
d_gene: TRBD2
CDR3aa: CASTASGGPYNEQFF
CDR3nt: TGTGCCAGTACAGCGAGCGGGGGACCTTACAATGAGCAGTTCTTC

j_gene: TRBJ1-6
abundance: NA
v_gene: TRBV4-3
d_gene: NA
CDR3aa: CASSQDTDNSPLHF
CDR3nt: TGCGCCAGCAGCCAAGATACAGATAATTCACCCCTCCACTTT

j_gene: TRBJ1-5
abundance: NA
v_gene: TRBV4-2
d_gene: NA
CDR3aa: CASSQGAVSNQPQHF
CDR3nt: TGTGCCAGCAGCCAAGGGGCAGTTAGCAATCAGCCCCAGCATTTT

j_gene: TRBJ2-7
abundance: NA
v_gene: TRBV27
d_gene: NA
CDR3aa: CASSLMGGNSYEQYF
CDR3nt: TGTGCCAGCAGTTTAATGGGCGGGAACTCCTACGAGCAGTACTTC

j_gene: TRBJ2-5
abundance: once
v_gene: TRBV6-2/TRBV6-3
d_gene: TRBD2
CDR3aa: CASSGTSGIGETQYF
CDR3nt: TGTGCCAGCAGCGGGACTAGCGGGATAGGTGAGACCCAGTACTTC

j_gene: TRBJ2-5
abundance: NA
v_gene: TRBV28
d_gene: NA
CDR3aa: CASGQAQETQYF
CDR3nt: TGTGCCAGCGGGCAAGCCCAAGAGACCCAGTACTTC

j_gene: TRBJ1-1
abundance: once
v_gene: TRBV5-1
d_gene: NA
CDR3aa: CASRYGGGGTEAFF
CDR3nt: TGCGCCAGCAGATATGGCGGGGGAGGGACTGAAGCTTTCTTT

j_gene: TRBJ1-3
abundance: NA
v_gene: TRBV27
d_gene: NA
CDR3aa: CASSLSGRGGNTIYF
CDR3nt: TGTGCCAGCAGTTTATCTGGCAGGGGAGGAAACACCATATATTTT

j_gene: TRBJ1-3
abundance: NA
v_gene: TRBV7-2
d_gene: TRBD1
CDR3aa: CASSPGTAGNTIYF
CDR3nt: TGTGCCAGCAGCCCGGGGACAGCTGGAAACACCATATATTTT

j_gene: TRBJ1-5
abundance: NA
v_gene: TRBV19
d_gene: TRBD1
CDR3aa: CASMVGTGGLPQHF
CDR3nt: TGTGCCAGTATGGTCGGGACAGGCGGACTCCCCCAGCATTTT

j_gene: TRBJ1-2
abundance: NA
v_gene: TRBV7-2
d_gene: NA
CDR3aa: CASSPANYGYTF
CDR3nt: TGTGCCAGCAGCCCCGCTAACTATGGCTACACCTTC

j_gene: TRBJ2-3
abundance: NA
v_gene: TRBV11-2
d_gene: TRBD2
CDR3aa: CASSNRTRATSTDTQYF
CDR3nt: TGTGCCAGCAGCAACCGGACTAGGGCAACTAGCACAGATACGCAGTATTTT

j_gene: TRBJ1-6
abundance: NA
v_gene: TRBV7-9
d_gene: TRBD1
CDR3aa: CASSGQGEGSPLHF
CDR3nt: TGTGCCAGCAGCGGACAGGGTGAGGGTTCACCCCTCCACTTT

j_gene: TRBJ2-6
abundance: NA
v_gene: TRBV6-5
d_gene: NA
CDR3aa: CASSYRRSYTSDVLTF
CDR3nt: TGTGCCAGCAGTTATCGCAGGTCCTACACTTCAGACGTCCTGACTTTC

j_gene: TRBJ2-2
abundance: NA
v_gene: TRBV24-1
d_gene: NA
CDR3aa: CATSDSGLRAGELFF
CDR3nt: TGTGCCACCAGTGATTCGGGACTCCGGGCCGGGGAGCTGTTTTTT

j_gene: TRBJ2-7
abundance: once
v_gene: TRBV10-3
d_gene: TRBD1
CDR3aa: CAISGGTGNHEQYF
CDR3nt: TGTGCCATCAGTGGGGGGACAGGGAACCACGAGCAGTACTTC

j_gene: TRBJ2-5
abundance: NA
v_gene: TRBV29-1
d_gene: NA
CDR3aa: CSVEEQWAGKTQYF
CDR3nt: TGCAGCGTTGAAGAGCAGTGGGCAGGGAAAACCCAGTACTTC

j_gene: TRBJ2-1
abundance: NA
v_gene: TRBV7-2
d_gene: TRBD2
CDR3aa: CASSLGGGFNNEQFF
CDR3nt: TGTGCCAGCAGCTTAGGCGGGGGGTTCAACAATGAGCAGTTCTTC

j_gene: TRBJ2-1
abundance: once
v_gene: TRBV4-1
d_gene: NA
CDR3aa: CASSPLPAGYNEQFF
CDR3nt: TGCGCCAGCAGCCCCCTCCCAGCAGGATACAATGAGCAGTTCTTC

j_gene: TRBJ2-7
abundance: NA
v_gene: TRBV6-5
d_gene: TRBD1
CDR3aa: CASSLVGRGLQYEQYF
CDR3nt: TGTGCCAGCAGTTTAGTAGGCAGGGGGCTTCAGTACGAGCAGTACTTC

j_gene: TRBJ1-2
abundance: NA
v_gene: TRBV28
d_gene: TRBD1
CDR3aa: CASSFFEYLQGEYGYTF
CDR3nt: TGTGCCAGCAGTTTCTTTGAATATTTACAGGGGGAGTATGGCTACACCTTC

j_gene: TRBJ1-3
abundance: NA
v_gene: TRBV7-9
d_gene: TRBD1
CDR3aa: CASSLDRAEWNTIYF
CDR3nt: TGTGCCAGCAGCCTTGACAGGGCAGAATGGAACACCATATATTTT

j_gene: TRBJ2-7
abundance: NA
v_gene: TRBV4-3
d_gene: TRBD2
CDR3aa: CASSQERWGGIYEQYF
CDR3nt: TGCGCCAGCAGCCAAGAAAGGTGGGGGGGGATCTACGAGCAGTACTTC

j_gene: TRBJ2-1
abundance: NA
v_gene: TRBV10-3
d_gene: TRBD2
CDR3aa: CAISGGSGSYNEQFF
CDR3nt: TGTGCCATCAGCGGGGGGTCAGGCTCCTACAATGAGCAGTTCTTC